The entry below describes one T cell receptor beta chain. The antigen remains unidentified. With 7 bases removed from V and 7 bases from J, the gap between germline ends came to 17 bases. The CDR3 consists of 13 residues. Looked up from germline, CDR1 is SQVTM and CDR2 is ANQGSEA. Sequencing used immunoSEQ multiplex PCR; TCRdb keeps in-frame clones, though not all of them. The data hold approximately 15,000 clones, with about 83% observed a single time. The sample comes from a study of OX40 agonist ivuxolimab in advanced cancers. Study overall: Partial responses were seen in three patients, one with hepatocellular carcinoma and two with cutaneous melanoma.

Study-wide results and limits: There was clonal expansion of CD4+ and CD8+ blood T cells by week 6 at 0.1 to 3.0 mg/kg.

This sequence joins TRBV29-1 and TRBJ2-1, with unresolved D. The sample consisted of CD4+ or CD8+ T cells sorted from blood, taken in a trial of the OX40 agonist ivuxolimab. This sequence was found in an adult with an advanced solid tumor such as melanoma, head and neck, liver or kidney cancer. The CDR3 loop is CSARTVLRNEQFF. CDR3 in DNA: TGCAGCGCAAGGACCGTTTTGCGGAATGAGCAGTTCTTC.